This TCR beta chain was captured in a study of cytomegalovirus exposure and HLA in healthy donors. The wider study: The same platform was used for the 130 or so validation repertoires as for the approximately 630 first-cohort repertoires, as reported in a later analysis.

Note on this clone: The antigen remains undetermined.

General observations from the study: In a later analysis, first-cohort TCR clusters were found to tend to co-occur in the approximately 120 validation repertoires. Many donors shared some public TCRs, even though most TCR sequences were rare. It was reportedly the case that the classifier diagnosed cytomegalovirus status with high specificity and sensitivity.

The method was immunoSEQ multiplex PCR; TCRdb's version includes in-frame clones alone and lacks a portion of them. The repertoire has around 130,000 clones, under 90% of them found once; the top ten carry 3% to 3.5%. CDR3 size: 15 residues. The ends were cut back, 4 bases at V and 0 bases at J, with 15 bases in the middle. Germline assignment: CDR1 SQVTM and CDR2 ANQGSEA. Sequenced: PBMCs. The receptor was derived from a man aged 25 to 40 in good health and CMV-seronegative. The V call is TRBV29-1, the J call TRBJ1-1, with D perhaps TRBD1 (6 bases). As DNA, the CDR3 is TGCAGCGTTGCGGGGGGGGACACCATGAACACTGAAGCTTTCTTT. It yields the protein CSVAGGDTMNTEAFF.